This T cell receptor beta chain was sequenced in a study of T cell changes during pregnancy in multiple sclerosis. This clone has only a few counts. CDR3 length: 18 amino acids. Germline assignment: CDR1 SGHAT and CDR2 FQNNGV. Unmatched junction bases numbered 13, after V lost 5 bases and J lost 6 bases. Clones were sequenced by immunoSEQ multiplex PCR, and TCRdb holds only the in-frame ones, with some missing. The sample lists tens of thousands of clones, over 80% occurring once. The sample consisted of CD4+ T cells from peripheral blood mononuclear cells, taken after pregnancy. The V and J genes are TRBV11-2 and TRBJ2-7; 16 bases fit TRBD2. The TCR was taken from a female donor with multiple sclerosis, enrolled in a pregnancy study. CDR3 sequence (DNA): TGTGCCAGCAGCCGGGGACTAGCGGGGGGGCAACGTGGGCTCGAGCAGTACTTC. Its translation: CASSRGLAGGQRGLEQYF.